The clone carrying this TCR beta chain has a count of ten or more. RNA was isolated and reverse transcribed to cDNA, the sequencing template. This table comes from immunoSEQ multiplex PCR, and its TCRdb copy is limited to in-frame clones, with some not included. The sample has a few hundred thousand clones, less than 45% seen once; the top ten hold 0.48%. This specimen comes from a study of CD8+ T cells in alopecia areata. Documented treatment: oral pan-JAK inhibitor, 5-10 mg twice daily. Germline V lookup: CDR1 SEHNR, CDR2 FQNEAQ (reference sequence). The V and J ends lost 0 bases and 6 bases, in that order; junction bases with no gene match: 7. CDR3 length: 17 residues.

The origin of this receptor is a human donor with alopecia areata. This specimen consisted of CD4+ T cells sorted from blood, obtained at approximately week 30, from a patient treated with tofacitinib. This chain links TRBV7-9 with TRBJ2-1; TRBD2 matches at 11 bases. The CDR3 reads CASSLALAGGQTNEQFF. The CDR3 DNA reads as TGTGCCAGCAGCTTAGCCCTAGCGGGAGGCCAGACCAATGAGCAGTTCTTC. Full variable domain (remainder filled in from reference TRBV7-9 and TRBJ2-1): DTGVSQNPRHKITKRGQNVTFRCDPISEHNRLYWYRQTLGQGPEFLTYFQNEAQLEKSRLLSDRFSAERPKGSFSTLEIQRTEQGDSAMYLCASSLALAGGQTNEQFFGPGTRLTVL.